Shown below are 25 T cell receptor beta chains from a single sample sequenced in a study of T cells in Graves' hyperthyroidism and ophthalmopathy. Amplified TCR beta CDR3 regions derived from RNA transcripts. During a first-round RT-PCR of the TCR CDR3, the HTBI primer set was used. In TCRdb, the multiplex PCR reads were re-called with MiXCR into one record per CDR3 protein. The profile shows about 480,000 distinct CDR3 sequences, about an eighth of them singletons. Material for sequencing was blood. The receptor set was obtained from a woman aged 18-29 years with Graves' hyperthyroidism.

This clonotype was seen at least ten times. The chain has TRBV6-1 and TRBJ2-7; TRBD2 agrees at 9 bases. The trim removed 1 base at V and 7 bases at J, leaving 14 bases unmatched. Germline loops: CDR1 MNHNS, CDR2 SASEGT. The CDR3 sequence is 17 residues long. CDR3 in DNA: TGTGCCAGCAGTGAAGTGATTTTGGCTAGCGGGGCTGAGGAGCAGTACTTC. Its protein is CASSEVILASGAEEQYF.

This clonotype was seen ten or more times. This chain joins TRBV9 and TRBJ2-3; tentative D call: TRBD2 (6 bases). CDR3 length equals 15 residues. The germline V and J ends were trimmed by 3 bases and 6 bases, with 17 bases remaining between them. CDR1 is SGDLS, CDR2 YYNGEE, per germline. CDR3 nucleotides: TGTGCCAGCAGCGCCCCTTCGGGAGTTGCGGATACGCAGTATTTT. Amino acid sequence: CASSAPSGVADTQYF.

This clonotype was seen a handful of times. This likely comes from a read error, as the CDR3 has no conserved phenylalanine or tryptophan at its end. The chain uses TRBV12-3 or TRBV12-4 and TRBJ1-5, with 7 bases aligning to TRBD1. The CDR3 runs to 15 residues. The V gene end was trimmed by 7 bases and the J gene end by 3 bases; junction bases not matched to a gene: 9. CDR3 protein: CASTPGDSPNQPQHS. In nucleotides, the CDR3 is TGTGCCAGCACCCCTGGGGACAGCCCCAATCAGCCCCAGCATTCT.

This clonotype was detected only a few times. The CDR3 region has the DNA TGTGCCAGCAGTTTAGTTGGGAGGCGGGAAAAACTGTTTTTT. As protein: CASSLVGRREKLFF. This chain links TRBV12-3 or TRBV12-4 with TRBJ1-4, with D unresolved. The CDR3 covers 14 residues. V lost 1 base and J 8 bases, leaving 11 bases between the germline ends.

This clonotype was counted a few times. The V and J genes are TRBV19 and TRBJ2-7; 7 nucleotides agree with TRBD1. Per germline, CDR1 LNHDA and CDR2 SQIVND (reference sequence). V dropped 4 bases and J dropped 4; count of bases not matched to a gene: 13. The length of the CDR3 is 16 residues. The CDR3 coding sequence is TGTGCCAGTAGTACCCAATGGGACAGTCGAAGATACGAGCAGTACTTC. Protein sequence: CASSTQWDSRRYEQYF.

This chain joins TRBV20-1 and TRBJ2-1, with 16 bases matching TRBD2. Germline-derived CDR1 and CDR2 are DFQATT and SNEGSKA (reference sequence). V dropped 6 bases and J dropped 8; count of bases not matched to a gene: 10. This CDR3 has 16 amino acids. CDR3 loop: CSATGTSGRAVDEQFF. DNA of the CDR3: TGCAGTGCAACCGGGACTAGCGGGAGGGCCGTCGATGAGCAGTTCTTC.

In this sample, this clonotype turned up a few times. The chain has TRBV9 and TRBJ2-5, with 10 bases fitting TRBD2. This CDR3 comprises 16 residues. The trim removed 2 bases at V and 0 bases at J, leaving 4 bases unmatched. Germline V CDR1 and CDR2: SGDLS, YYNGEE. This chain's CDR3 is CASSVATSGYQETQYF. CDR3 bases: TGTGCCAGCAGCGTGGCGACTAGCGGGTACCAAGAGACCCAGTACTTC.

At least ten counts were recorded for this clonotype. J is TRBJ1-6 and V is TRBV4-1; perhaps TRBD1 as D (6 bases). This CDR3 has 17 residues. CDR1 is MGHRA and CDR2 is YSYEKL in the germline V gene. Between the trimmed V and J ends, which lost 1 base and 8 bases, there was a span of 18 bases. The CDR3 region is CASSQVEGGGRDSPLHF. CDR3 in DNA: TGCGCCAGCAGCCAAGTTGAGGGGGGAGGGCGGGATTCACCCCTCCACTTT.

The sample holds many counts of this clonotype. The rearrangement joins TRBV12-3 or TRBV12-4 to TRBJ1-4, with D possibly being TRBD1 (5 bases). V was cut by 3 bases and J by 3 bases, with 11 bases left in between. The CDR3 sequence is 15 residues long. CDR3 DNA sequence: TGTGCCAGCAGTTTCCCGGGGGTAGCTAATGAAAAACTGTTTTTT. Residues: CASSFPGVANEKLFF.

This sequence joins TRBV5-6 and TRBJ1-5; D remains ambiguous. Looked up from germline, CDR1 is SGHDT and CDR2 is YYEEEE. The CDR3 runs 14 residues. V was cut by 0 bases and J by 1 base, with 5 bases left in between. The CDR3 DNA is TGTGCCAGCAGCTTGGAGCGAAGCAATCAGCCCCAGCATTTT. Residues: CASSLERSNQPQHF. The full variable domain, completed using reference TRBV5-6 and TRBJ1-5, is DAGVTQSPTHLIKTRGQQVTLRCSPKSGHDTVSWYQQALGQGPQFIFQYYEEEERQRGNFPDRFSGHQFPNYSSELNVNALLLGDSALYLCASSLERSNQPQHFGDGTRLSIL.

This clonotype has a count of ten or more. The V gene is TRBV18, the J gene TRBJ2-7; TRBD1 is a possible D gene (5 bases). Germline loops: CDR1 KGHSH, CDR2 LQKENI. V was pared by 2 bases and J by 5 bases, with 13 bases between. This CDR3 contains 14 residues. The chain's CDR3 is CASSPSEGVDEQYV. The CDR3 DNA is TGTGCCAGCTCACCAAGCGAAGGGGTTGACGAGCAGTACGTC.

This clonotype has only a few counts. The chain combines TRBV9 with TRBJ2-6; TRBD1 matches 7 bases. There are 16 residues in the CDR3. Trimming took 5 bases from V and 2 from J; bases not matched to a gene: 7. CDR1 and CDR2 (germline): SGDLS, YYNGEE. The CDR3 DNA reads as TGTGCCAGCAGTGGGACAGCCTCTCCTGGGGCCAACGTCCTGACTTTC. It translates to CASSGTASPGANVLTF.

This clonotype was recorded at least ten times. This sequence joins TRBV5-1 and TRBJ2-1, with 11 bases fitting TRBD2. CDR3 length equals 19 residues. Trimming cost V 0 bases and J 2 bases; bases outside gene matches: 10. Germline assignment: CDR1 SGHRS and CDR2 YFSETQ. The CDR3 DNA sequence: TGCGCCAGCAGCTTGGAACCGGGACTAGCGGAGGCGGCCTACAATGAGCAGTTCTTC. It specifies CASSLEPGLAEAAYNEQFF.

The chain has TRBV30 and TRBJ1-2; D gene ambiguous. The CDR3 runs to 15 residues. V lost 2 bases and J lost 5, with 18 bases in between. Looked up from germline, CDR1 is GTSNPN and CDR2 is SVGIG (reference sequence). The CDR3 DNA follows: TGTGCCTGGAGTCCGACGTCGGGAGGGTCTTATGGCTACACCTTC. Its protein is CAWSPTSGGSYGYTF.

This clonotype was seen a few times. The chain employs TRBV20-1 and TRBJ2-1; maybe TRBD2 (6 bases). V shed 1 base and J shed 3 bases, with 16 bases lying between them. CDR1 is DFQATT and CDR2 is SNEGSKA in the germline V gene (reference sequence). The CDR3 is 16 amino acids. The CDR3 spells CSARVGGRFLYNEQFF. CDR3 nucleotide sequence: TGCAGTGCTAGAGTTGGTGGGAGGTTTCTCTACAATGAGCAGTTCTTC.

The chain links TRBV28 to TRBJ2-5, with D maybe TRBD1 (5 bases). This CDR3 is built from 15 residues. Trimming left V 3 bases short and J 5 bases short, with 16 bases between. Germline V gene data show CDR1 as MDHEN and CDR2 as SYDVKM. CDR3 bases: TGTGCCAGCAGTTTTATAGGGGATGGGCGGGAGACCCAGTACTTC. Amino acids: CASSFIGDGRETQYF. Variable domain in full (rest from reference TRBV28 and TRBJ2-5): DVKVTQSSRYLVKRTGEKVFLECVQDMDHENMFWYRQDPGLGLRLIYFSYDVKMKEKGDIPEGYSVSREKKERFSLILESASTNQTSMYLCASSFIGDGRETQYFGPGTRLLVL.

This clonotype has ten or more counts. V gene TRBV7-3 combines with J gene TRBJ2-1, with 12 positions matching TRBD2. From germline, CDR1 is SGHTA and CDR2 FQGTGA. CDR3 length equals 16 residues. J lost 2 bases, V lost 1 base, and 0 bases had no gene match. DNA of the CDR3: TGTGCCAGCAGCTTAAGACTAGCGGGAGCCTACAATGAGCAGTTCTTC. Its protein is CASSLRLAGAYNEQFF.

The genes are TRBV30 and TRBJ1-2; D is uncertain. The germline V and J ends were trimmed by 8 bases and 8 bases, with 18 bases remaining between them. This CDR3 is 12 amino acids long. Germline loops: CDR1 GTSNPN, CDR2 SVGIG (reference sequence). The CDR3 DNA reads as TGTGCCCAGACCACCGGCGGACCCGGCTACACCTTC. This encodes CAQTTGGPGYTF.

This clonotype was seen ten or more times. The rearrangement uses TRBV3-1 and TRBJ2-7; D gene unclear. The CDR3 has 12 residues. Trimming shortened V by 0 bases and J by 5 bases, and 5 bases separated the two germline ends. Germline V gene lookup returns CDR1 LGHDT and CDR2 YNNKEL (reference sequence). CDR3 nucleotides: TGTGCCAGCAGCCAAGATCTAGACGAGCAGTACTTC. Protein: CASSQDLDEQYF.

This clonotype was seen many times. This chain uses TRBV28 with TRBJ1-5; D is undetermined. The ends were cut back, 3 bases at V and 0 bases at J, with 9 bases in the middle. The germline CDR1 and CDR2 sequences are MDHEN and SYDVKM. CDR3 length equals 15 residues. CDR3 nucleotide sequence: TGTGCCAGCAGTTTGACGGTGGTTAGCAATCAGCCCCAGCATTTT. Its protein product is CASSLTVVSNQPQHF.

The chain links TRBV6-2 or TRBV6-3 to TRBJ2-7; D not certain. This CDR3 spans 13 amino acids. Trimming removed 6 bases at V and 0 bases at J, with 9 bases between. The germline gives CDR1 MNHEY, CDR2 SVGEGT. CDR3 residues: CASRGGYSYEQYV. The DNA for the CDR3 is TGTGCCAGCAGAGGCGGATACTCCTACGAGCAGTACGTC.

Many counts were recorded for this clonotype. The chain links TRBV3-1 to TRBJ2-5; 7 nucleotides match TRBD1. V dropped 0 bases and J dropped 2; count of bases not matched to a gene: 3. The germline gives CDR1 LGHDT, CDR2 YNNKEL (reference sequence). The CDR3 has 15 residues. CDR3 loop: CASSQERGLQETQYF. The CDR3 nucleotides are TGTGCCAGCAGCCAAGAAAGGGGGCTACAAGAGACCCAGTACTTC.

J is TRBJ1-1 and V is TRBV27, with TRBD1 as a possible D gene (6 bases). Germline V gene sequence: CDR1 MNHEY, CDR2 SMNVEV (reference sequence). This CDR3 is 16 amino acids long. The ends were cut back, 5 bases at V and 4 bases at J, with 20 bases in the middle. The CDR3 coding sequence is TGTGCCAGCAGTATAAAGACAGGCCGGGGGGGCACTGAAGCTTTCTTT. Translation gives CASSIKTGRGGTEAFF.

The J gene is TRBJ1-1, the V gene TRBV9, with no clear D. CDR3 length equals 14 residues. V was pared by 1 base and J by 3 bases, with 10 bases between. CDR1 and CDR2 (germline): SGDLS, YYNGEE. This CDR3 reads CASSVTYGDTEAFF. CDR3 coding DNA: TGTGCCAGCAGCGTAACATATGGGGACACTGAAGCTTTCTTT.

This clonotype was observed many times. The chain carries TRBV12-3 or TRBV12-4 and TRBJ2-1; 9 nucleotides agree with TRBD2. V dropped 7 bases and J dropped 2; count of bases not matched to a gene: 6. This CDR3 is built from 15 residues. In nucleotides, the CDR3 is TGTGCCAGCACCTGGGCTAGCGGGGCCTACAATGAGCAGTTCTTC. Its translation: CASTWASGAYNEQFF.